Each of the 27 T cell receptor beta chains below was sequenced from the same sample in a study of regulatory T cells in long-lasting Graves disease. Time point of the sample: newly diagnosed GD, antithyroid drugs for less than 3 months. From RNA extracted from PBMCs, the TCR library was made. Library construction for TCR beta used iRepertoire HTBI primers and Arm-PCR of CDR3 regions. TCRdb itself ran the multiplex PCR reads through MiXCR, one entry per CDR3 protein. The sample includes hundreds of thousands of distinct CDR3 sequences, 15% to 20% of them seen just once. The data also belong to a second study, concerning T cells in Graves' hyperthyroidism and ophthalmopathy.

The material was peripheral blood mononuclear cells (PBMCs), obtained at new diagnosis, from a patient treated with antithyroid drugs. These receptor sequences come from a woman aged 40-65 years with Graves disease.

This clonotype has just a few counts. The V gene is TRBV7-9, the J gene TRBJ1-2, with 7 bases identical to TRBD1. J lost 4 bases, V lost 5 bases, and 10 bases had no gene match. The CDR3 length is 15 residues. Germline V lookup: CDR1 SEHNR, CDR2 FQNEAQ (reference sequence). Written as DNA, the CDR3 is TGTGCCAGCAGCCAGGGGGGGACCGCAGGCTATGGCTACACCTTC. Translation gives CASSQGGTAGYGYTF. Complete variable domain (other parts from reference TRBV7-9 and TRBJ1-2): DTGVSQNPRHKITKRGQNVTFRCDPISEHNRLYWYRQTLGQGPEFLTYFQNEAQLEKSRLLSDRFSAERPKGSFSTLEIQRTEQGDSAMYLCASSQGGTAGYGYTFGSGTRLTVV.

This clonotype was seen many times. The chain couples TRBV2 to TRBJ2-7; D could derive from TRBD1 or TRBD2 (5 bases each). Trimming removed 8 bases at V and 2 bases at J, with 13 bases between. The CDR3 covers 13 residues. Germline V gene lookup returns CDR1 SNHLY and CDR2 FYNNEI. The CDR3 coding sequence is TGTGCCAGCTCGAGGGGCGTTACCTACGAGCAGTACTTC. Translation gives CASSRGVTYEQYF.

As concerns this clonotype: This likely comes from a read error, as the CDR3 has no conserved phenylalanine or tryptophan at its end. The V and J genes are TRBV11-2 and TRBJ1-4; D gene unclear. The CDR3 is 15 amino acids. Between the trimmed V and J ends, which lost 3 bases and 8 bases, there was a span of 16 bases. Germline V gene lookup returns CDR1 SGHAT and CDR2 FQNNGV. CDR3 nucleotides: TGTGCCAGCAGCTTGGATGAAAGAGGAGTGGAAAAACTGTTTCTT. Translation gives CASSLDERGVEKLFL.

Many counts were recorded for this clonotype. The V and J genes are TRBV3-1 and TRBJ1-1; TRBD1 is a possible D gene (5 bases). The V and J ends lost 0 bases and 10 bases respectively, with 12 bases between them. The CDR3 length is 13 residues. CDR1 and CDR2 (germline): LGHDT, YNNKEL (reference sequence). The CDR3 sequence is CASSQDEGLTAFF. CDR3 coding DNA: TGTGCCAGCAGCCAAGATGAGGGGCTTACAGCTTTCTTT.

This sequence joins TRBV19 and TRBJ1-1, with 7 bases that match TRBD1. Germline CDR1 reads LNHDA; CDR2 reads SQIVND (reference sequence). Trimming took 2 bases from V and 1 from J; bases not matched to a gene: 13. CDR3 size: 18 residues. CDR3 in amino acids: CASSIRFWQGGSNTEAFF. Here the CDR3 DNA reads TGTGCCAGTAGTATAAGGTTTTGGCAGGGGGGATCGAACACTGAAGCTTTCTTT.

Many counts were recorded for this clonotype. This chain links TRBV3-1 with TRBJ2-7; the D is unclear. The CDR3 length is 15 residues. The germline CDR1 and CDR2 sequences are LGHDT and YNNKEL (reference sequence). Trimming took off 3 bases at V and 5 bases at J, with 17 bases between the two ends. DNA for the CDR3: TGTGCCAGCAGCCAGGCCCACTCAAACGCCGACGAGCAGTACTTC. This gives the protein CASSQAHSNADEQYF.

Notes on this clonotype: A much bigger clone sits one base away, suggesting this may be a read error. The chain is built from TRBV28 and TRBJ1-1, with D tentatively TRBD1 (5 bases). Germline CDR1 is MDHEN and CDR2 is SYDVKM. CDR3 length: 17 amino acids. The CDR3, as DNA: TGTGCCAGCACCCTACAGGCTACCTGGTATCGGAACACTGGAGCTTTCTTT. It yields the protein CASTLQATWYRNTGAFF.

This clonotype was seen many times. This chain connects TRBV2 to TRBJ1-5; D is unresolved. CDR3 length: 13 residues. The V gene lost 3 bases and the J gene lost 6 bases, with 9 bases spanning the gap. The germline CDR1 and CDR2 sequences are SNHLY and FYNNEI. Written as DNA, the CDR3 is TGTGCCAGCAGTGATGGGCATCGTCAGCCCCAGCATTTT. Protein: CASSDGHRQPQHF.

In the case of this clonotype: This sequence may be a read error, since a much larger clone differs from it by one base. The chain combines TRBV11-1 with TRBJ2-2; no firm D call. CDR1 and CDR2 (germline): SGHAT, FQDESV (reference sequence). The CDR3 is 14 amino acids. The ends were cut back, 6 bases at V and 1 base at J, with 9 bases in the middle. This chain's CDR3 is CASRRAVNTGELFF. CDR3 bases: TGTGCCAGCAGAAGGGCCGTGAACACCGGGGAGCTGTTTTTT.

This chain connects TRBV11-2 to TRBJ2-7; D not resolved. V was clipped by 1 base and J by 0 bases, with 10 bases between them. This CDR3 comprises 15 residues. Germline V lookup: CDR1 SGHAT, CDR2 FQNNGV. In DNA, the CDR3 is TGTGCCAGCAGCTTAGGTCCAGGCCCCTCCTACGAGCAGTACTTC. Translated: CASSLGPGPSYEQYF.

This clonotype showed up many times. V is TRBV7-8 and J is TRBJ2-3; no firm D call. The V end was cut by 1 base, the J end by 6 bases, with 8 bases between. The CDR3 has 13 amino acids. Germline-derived CDR1 and CDR2 are SGHVS and FQNEAQ. CDR3 bases: TGTGCCAGCAGCTTAGGTGGTAGCGATACGCAGTATTTT. This gives the protein CASSLGGSDTQYF.

The V and J genes are TRBV9 and TRBJ2-1; 15 positions match TRBD2. Germline V gives CDR1 SGDLS, CDR2 YYNGEE. This CDR3 region has 17 residues. Unmatched junction bases numbered 12, after V lost 4 bases and J lost 10 bases. Here the CDR3 DNA reads TGTGCCAGCAGCTCCCCCGGACTAGCGGGGGGGCATAGGGAGCAGTTCTTC. Translating it yields CASSSPGLAGGHREQFF.

In this sample, this clonotype turned up many times. The chain has TRBV18 and TRBJ2-4; D unresolved. Germline assignment: CDR1 KGHSH and CDR2 LQKENI. The CDR3 runs to 15 residues. V gave up 3 bases and J gave up 4 bases, with 13 bases separating them. The CDR3 sequence: CASSPVDGGKNIQYF. CDR3 bases: TGTGCCAGCTCACCGGTAGATGGTGGGAAAAACATTCAGTACTTC.

The chain joins TRBV7-9 to TRBJ1-2, with 7 bases aligning to TRBD1. The CDR3 is made up of 14 amino acids. V gave up 5 bases and J gave up 6 bases; unmatched junction bases: 9. Germline lookup yields CDR1 SEHNR and CDR2 FQNEAQ (reference sequence). CDR3 DNA sequence: TGTGCCAGCAGCCTACATACAGGGGTCAATGGCTACACCTTC. Its translation is CASSLHTGVNGYTF.

This clonotype was observed many times. V is TRBV11-3 and J is TRBJ2-1, with TRBD1 identical over 8 bases. Germline trimming cut 8 bases from V and 5 bases from J; bases unmatched to any gene: 11. From germline, CDR1 is SGHNT and CDR2 YENEEA. This CDR3 spans 15 amino acids. The CDR3 DNA sequence: TGTGCCAGCTCCGATCTCAGGGGGCCCAACAATGAGCAGTTCTTC. Amino acids: CASSDLRGPNNEQFF. Full variable domain (remainder filled in from reference TRBV11-3 and TRBJ2-1): EAGVVQSPRYKIIEKKQPVAFWCNPISGHNTLYWYLQNLGQGPELLIRYENEEAVDDSQLPKDRFSAERLKGVDSTLKIQPAELGDSAVYLCASSDLRGPNNEQFFGPGTRLTVL.

The V and J genes are TRBV10-3 and TRBJ1-1; D is undetermined. Trimming stripped 0 bases from V and 0 bases from J, with 8 bases between. Germline CDR1 ENHRY, CDR2 SYGVKD. This CDR3 is 15 amino acids long. The CDR3: CAISESAGLNTEAFF. The DNA of the CDR3 is TGTGCCATCAGTGAGTCGGCTGGCTTGAACACTGAAGCTTTCTTT.

The genes are TRBV10-3 and TRBJ1-2, with TRBD1 identical over 7 bases. V was pared by 6 bases and J by 8 bases, with 9 bases of the junction left unmatched. The CDR3 covers 13 residues. Per the germline V gene, CDR1 is ENHRY and CDR2 is SYGVKD. DNA of the CDR3: TGTGCCATCAGCGGGTCGACAGGGAAGGGCTACACCTTC. Amino acid sequence: CAISGSTGKGYTF.

A remark on this clonotype: Just one base apart from a much larger clone, this may be a read error. The genes are TRBV6-1 and TRBJ2-3, with TRBD2 identical over 11 bases. CDR1 is MNHNS, CDR2 SASEGT, per germline. The CDR3 is 15 residues long. CDR3 coding DNA: TGTGCCAGCAGTGAACTAGCGGGGGGCACAGGTACGCAGTATTTT. This sequence encodes CASSELAGGTGTQYF.

The chain is built from TRBV30 and TRBJ1-1, with D unclear. The germline CDR1 and CDR2 sequences are GTSNPN and SVGIG (reference sequence). This CDR3 is built from 14 residues. V was shortened by 5 bases and J by 4 bases, with 17 bases between the two germline ends. The CDR3 DNA reads TGTGCCTGGGGCTACGAGTATGGTGCCACTGAAGCTTTCTTT. This encodes CAWGYEYGATEAFF.

Many counts were recorded for this clonotype. The chain links TRBV28 to TRBJ1-1; 9 bases match TRBD1. CDR3 length: 14 amino acids. V lost 7 bases and J lost 1; bases outside the gene matches: 4. Germline V gives CDR1 MDHEN, CDR2 SYDVKM. The CDR3 sequence is CASINRGPNTEAFF. The CDR3 nucleotides read TGTGCCAGCATTAACAGGGGGCCGAACACTGAAGCTTTCTTT. Using reference TRBV28 and TRBJ1-1 for the parts outside the CDR3, the full variable domain is DVKVTQSSRYLVKRTGEKVFLECVQDMDHENMFWYRQDPGLGLRLIYFSYDVKMKEKGDIPEGYSVSREKKERFSLILESASTNQTSMYLCASINRGPNTEAFFGQGTRLTVV.

V usage is TRBV5-5 and J usage is TRBJ1-2, with D possibly TRBD1 on 5 matching bases. The germline V gene has CDR1 SGHKS and CDR2 YYEKEE (reference sequence). Trimming shortened V by 6 bases and J by 8 bases, and 20 bases separated the two germline ends. This CDR3 region has 14 residues. In DNA, the CDR3 is TGTGCCAGCAAATCACAGGAAAATGTTGAGGGCTACACCTTC. Translation gives CASKSQENVEGYTF.

This clonotype was found many times. V usage is TRBV7-6 and J usage is TRBJ1-6; 9 nucleotides match TRBD1. Germline V gene data show CDR1 as SGHVS and CDR2 as FNYEAQ. CDR3 length: 17 amino acids. Trimming removed 1 base from V and 5 bases from J; junction bases left unmatched: 6. The CDR3 DNA is TGTGCCAGCAGCTTAGGCGGGACAGGGTACAATAATTCACCCCTCCACTTT. Protein sequence: CASSLGGTGYNNSPLHF.

This clonotype has ten or more counts. The rearrangement uses TRBV3-1 and TRBJ2-4, with a possible D match to TRBD1 (6 bases). This CDR3 spans 14 amino acids. Deletions cut 6 bases from V and 3 bases from J, with 12 bases between. Germline CDR1 LGHDT, CDR2 YNNKEL (reference sequence). The CDR3 nucleotides are TGTGCCAGCAGTCAGGACAGACTCAAAAACATTCAGTACTTC. As protein: CASSQDRLKNIQYF.

Notes on this clonotype: This likely came from a read error, as a far larger clone is one base away. The gene calls are TRBV11-2 and TRBJ2-1; weak D call: TRBD1 (5 bases). Looked up from germline, CDR1 is SGHAT and CDR2 is FQNNGV. Trimming stripped 4 bases from V and 13 bases from J, with 23 bases between. The CDR3 contains 15 residues. The CDR3 DNA reads TGTGCCAGCAGCTCCCAGGGTCCGCAGTCAGAGACCCAGTTCTTC. Residues: CASSSQGPQSETQFF.

This clonotype was detected many times. The chain couples TRBV5-1 to TRBJ1-1, with TRBD1 matching over 8 bases. Germline V CDR1 and CDR2: SGHRS, YFSETQ. This CDR3 spans 14 amino acids. Trimming took 4 bases from V and 4 from J; bases not matched to a gene: 6. For the CDR3, the DNA is TGCGCCAGCAGCGTACAGGGGGAGGGCACTGAAGCTTTCTTT. Its translation: CASSVQGEGTEAFF.

V is TRBV14 and J is TRBJ1-4; the D is unclear. V lost 2 bases to trimming and J lost 7 bases, with 11 bases between them. This CDR3 has 14 residues. Germline CDR1 SGHDN, CDR2 FVKESK. The CDR3 sequence is CASSQSSSGEKLFF. DNA for the CDR3: TGTGCCAGCAGCCAAAGCTCGTCGGGTGAAAAACTGTTTTTT.

This clonotype was seen at least ten times. The CDR3 loop is CASSLDSGANYGYTF. CDR3 bases: TGCGCCAGCAGCTTGGATTCGGGCGCTAACTATGGCTACACCTTC. V gene TRBV5-1 combines with J gene TRBJ1-2; D ambiguous. Germline CDR1 SGHRS, CDR2 YFSETQ. CDR3 length equals 15 residues. V lost 0 bases to trimming and J lost 0 bases, with 9 bases between them.